This T cell receptor (beta chain) was observed in a study of Ad26.COV2.S vaccination and SARS-CoV-2 variants. Broader study findings: Among vaccine recipients, spike-specific TCR breadth exceeded that of placebo recipients.

TCRdb's table, derived via immunoSEQ multiplex PCR, lists solely in-frame clones and lacks some. The sample lists about 410,000 clones; approximately 91% were seen once. Treatment indicated: some 19 received Ad26.COV2.S at low or high dose, single or two shots; a few received placebo; per-sample allocation not given. Collection of the samples took place on day 63 after the first injection of vaccine or placebo. There are 15 residues in the CDR3. The germline V gene encodes CDR1 WNHNN and CDR2 SYGVQD (reference sequence). V dropped 0 bases and J dropped 1 base, with 8 bases sitting between them. A remark on this clone: What it binds is unknown.

The sequence came from a person between 18 and 59 years old who received the Ad26.COV2.S COVID-19 vaccine or a placebo. Specimen: peripheral blood, collected in a trial of Ad26.COV2.S vaccine versus placebo. The rearrangement links TRBV10-1 to TRBJ2-3; no clear D. This chain's CDR3 is CASSESMARTDTQYF. The DNA for the CDR3 is TGCGCCAGCAGTGAGTCGATGGCTCGCACAGATACGCAGTATTTT.